The next 14 T cell receptor beta chains were all read from a single sample in a study of blood T cell repertoires in COVID-19. Data came from immunoSEQ multiplex PCR; TCRdb stores just in-frame clones and leaves some out. The top ten clones hold around 6.5% of a sample with about 200,000 clones, roughly 89% of them seen once. Sample: peripheral blood. Receptors were obtained from a man between 60 and 75 years old who had recovered from COVID-19.

This chain connects TRBV18 to TRBJ2-1; a possible D gene is TRBD1 (6 bases). V shed 0 bases and J shed 2 bases, with 14 bases lying between them. CDR1 and CDR2 from the germline V gene are KGHSH and LQKENI. The CDR3 has 17 amino acids. Here the CDR3 DNA reads TGTGCCAGCTCACCACCGTCACAGGGAGCAACCTACAATGAGCAGTTCTTC. It yields the protein CASSPPSQGATYNEQFF.

J is TRBJ1-2 and V is TRBV3-1 (or the pseudogene TRBV3-2), with a possible D match to TRBD1 (5 bases). CDR1 and CDR2 (germline): LGHDT, YNNKEL (reference sequence). Trimming took off 0 bases at V and 3 bases at J, with 5 bases between the two ends. The CDR3 is made up of 13 amino acids. In DNA form, the CDR3 reads TGTGCCAGCAGCCAAGAGGGGCACTATGGCTACACCTTC. Amino acids: CASSQEGHYGYTF.

The CDR3 here is CASSVSHRRVDTQYF. In DNA, the CDR3 is TGTGCCAGCAGCGTTAGCCACCGACGGGTTGATACGCAGTATTTT. The chain has TRBV14 and TRBJ2-3; unclear D gene. This CDR3 has 15 residues. V was clipped by 5 bases and J by 6 bases, with 18 bases between them. From germline, CDR1 is SGHDN and CDR2 FVKESK.

This rearrangement joins TRBV10-2 to TRBJ1-1, with a weak D call TRBD1 (5 bases). Trimming pared 6 bases from V and 4 bases from J, leaving 15 bases between. Looked up from germline, CDR1 is WSHSY and CDR2 is SAAADI. The CDR3 loop spans 14 amino acids. CDR3 sequence: CASREQGTSTEAFF. DNA for the CDR3: TGCGCCAGCAGGGAGCAGGGAACGAGCACTGAAGCTTTCTTT.

The J gene is TRBJ2-7, the V gene TRBV5-8; TRBD1 agrees at 8 bases. With V trimmed by 4 bases and J by 2 bases, 5 bases remained unmatched. CDR3 length equals 14 residues. Germline V gives CDR1 SGHTS, CDR2 YDEGEE. CDR3 amino acids: CASSPRTGTYEQYF. For the CDR3, the DNA is TGTGCCAGCAGCCCCCGGACAGGGACCTACGAGCAGTACTTC.

The rearrangement joins TRBV7-9 to TRBJ2-1; tentatively, D is TRBD1 (6 bases). Between the trimmed V and J ends, which lost 1 base and 4 bases, there was a span of 11 bases. CDR3 size: 15 residues. Looked up from germline, CDR1 is SEHNR and CDR2 is FQNEAQ (reference sequence). The CDR3 DNA sequence: TGTGCCAGCAGCTTAGAAGGGACACCTTACAATGAGCAGTTCTTC. This gives the protein CASSLEGTPYNEQFF.

As for this clone: Germline and junction disagree at one end, which may indicate a read error. The chain couples TRBV19 to TRBJ1-5; D not certain. The germline V gene encodes CDR1 LNHDA and CDR2 SQIVND (reference sequence). This CDR3 has 12 residues. CDR3 in DNA: TGTGCCAGTAGTCCACGAGATCATCCCCAGCATTTT. Its translation: CASSPRDHPQHF.

V gene TRBV4-2 combines with J gene TRBJ1-2, with TRBD1 as a possible D gene (6 bases). Germline V lookup: CDR1 LGHNA, CDR2 YNFKEQ. V shed 2 bases and J shed 6 bases, with 16 bases lying between them. CDR3 size: 15 residues. The CDR3 sequence is CASSQFTGRSNGYTF. Written as DNA, the CDR3 is TGTGCCAGCAGCCAATTTACAGGGAGATCGAATGGCTACACCTTC.

This clone was seen just once. This sequence joins TRBV2 and TRBJ2-1; D remains unclear. V lost 6 bases to trimming and J lost 5 bases, with 14 bases between them. Germline CDR1 is SNHLY and CDR2 is FYNNEI. The CDR3 spans 14 residues. CDR3 coding DNA: TGTGCCAGCAGAGAACTATCATTTAACAATGAGCAGTTCTTC. Its protein is CASRELSFNNEQFF.

The gene calls are TRBV7-2 and TRBJ2-7, with D possibly TRBD2 on 6 matching bases. The CDR3 length is 12 residues. Trimming stripped 5 bases from V and 6 bases from J, with 11 bases between. Germline CDR1 reads SGHTA; CDR2 reads FQGNSA. The CDR3 nucleotides read TGTGCCAGCAGCCGGGACTCGGGCGAGCAGTACTTC. Translation gives CASSRDSGEQYF.

The gene calls are TRBV5-4 and TRBJ2-7; D call uncertain. Trimming pared 2 bases from V and 9 bases from J, leaving 21 bases between. Per the germline V gene, CDR1 is SGHNT and CDR2 is YYREEE (reference sequence). This CDR3 spans 15 amino acids. The CDR3: CASSLVDSPPAGQYF. CDR3 sequence (DNA): TGTGCCAGCAGCTTAGTTGACTCCCCTCCCGCCGGGCAGTACTTC.

The chain links TRBV5-1 to TRBJ1-2; possible D gene TRBD1, 5 bases. The germline V gene encodes CDR1 SGHRS and CDR2 YFSETQ. This CDR3 spans 14 amino acids. V was trimmed by 4 bases and J by 1 base, leaving 11 bases between them. As DNA, the CDR3 is TGCGCCAGCAGCCAGGGATCATTTAACTATGGCTACACCTTC. Translation: CASSQGSFNYGYTF.

This clone was picked up one time. The gene calls are TRBV3-1 (or the pseudogene TRBV3-2) and TRBJ1-2; 12 bases fit TRBD1. Germline V gives CDR1 LGHDT, CDR2 YNNKEL (reference sequence). The CDR3 sequence is 14 residues long. The trim removed 3 bases at V and 8 bases at J, leaving 4 bases unmatched. The CDR3 DNA is TGTGCCAGCAGCCAGGGACAGGGGGCGCAGGGCTACACCTTC. It specifies CASSQGQGAQGYTF.

This chain uses TRBV9 with TRBJ1-2; tentatively, D is TRBD1 (5 bases). Germline assignment: CDR1 SGDLS and CDR2 YYNGEE. Trimming took 0 bases from V and 3 from J, leaving 12 bases between them. This CDR3 region has 15 residues. CDR3 sequence: CASSVGGRADYGYTF. CDR3 sequence (DNA): TGTGCCAGCAGCGTAGGAGGCAGGGCGGACTATGGCTACACCTTC.